Following are 30 T cell receptor beta chains from one sample sequenced in a study of molecular identifiers for immune sequencing clone quantification. TCRdb re-called the PCR reads through MiXCR, storing one row per CDR3 protein. Among about 36,000 distinct CDR3 sequences listed, about a fifth were seen once. The sequencing input was naive CD8+ T cells from blood, with Jurkat cell RNA spiked in. As to subset: FACS-sorted CD8+CD4-CCR7+CD45RA+ naive T cells. The receptors derive from a human donor in good health. Some libraries in this study had Jurkat cell RNA spiked in.

This clonotype showed up just a few times. With a much larger clone just one base away, this may be a read error. No conserved phenylalanine or tryptophan ends this CDR3, so it is likely a read error. The chain recombines TRBV9 with TRBJ2-3; no firm D call. The CDR3 covers 15 residues. V was cut by 4 bases and J by 2 bases, with 14 bases left in between. Germline V CDR1 and CDR2: SGDLS, YYNGEE. CDR3 sequence reads: CASSSRAELTDTQYS. In DNA form, the CDR3 reads TGTGCCAGCAGCTCAAGGGCAGAACTCACAGATACGCAGTATTCT.

The chain recombines TRBV13 with TRBJ1-5; TRBD1 might be the D (6 bases). V was clipped by 5 bases and J by 7 bases, with 15 bases between them. Germline CDR1 and CDR2: PRHDT and FYEKMQ (reference sequence). There are 14 residues in the CDR3. In DNA, the CDR3 is TGTGCCAGCAGCATGTACAGGGCAGAGCAGCCCCAGCATTTT. Its protein product is CASSMYRAEQPQHF.

This clonotype was observed at least ten times. V usage is TRBV3-1 and J usage is TRBJ2-3; perhaps D is TRBD1 or TRBD2 (5 bases each). Germline values: CDR1 LGHDT, CDR2 YNNKEL (reference sequence). The CDR3 totals 16 residues. Trimming removed 4 bases from V and 5 bases from J, with 19 bases in between. This CDR3 reads CASSLAEGPPQDTQYF. The CDR3 DNA follows: TGTGCCAGCAGCCTTGCAGAGGGACCCCCCCAAGATACGCAGTATTTT.

Worth noting for this clonotype: A much larger clone differs by one base, so this may be a read error. This chain joins TRBV3-1 and TRBJ2-7, with 7 bases aligning to TRBD2. The germline gives CDR1 LGHDT, CDR2 YNNKEL (reference sequence). This CDR3 comprises 17 residues. The CDR3 coding sequence is TGTGCCAGCAGCCAAGGGGGTAGCGGGCCCCGCTCCCACGAGCAGTGCTTC. Translation: CASSQGGSGPRSHEQCF.

This clonotype was recorded only once. A clone one base away is much larger, so this may be a read error. The chain recombines TRBV7-6 with TRBJ2-2; D unresolved. The CDR3 spans 15 residues. Germline V gene sequence: CDR1 SGHVS, CDR2 FNYEAQ. CDR3 loop: CTSSSHDKNTGELFF. In DNA, the CDR3 is TGTACCAGCAGCTCCCACGATAAAAACACCGGGGAGCTGTTTTTT.

This clonotype was recorded at least ten times. This chain uses TRBV4-3 with TRBJ1-1; a weak D match, TRBD1 (5 bases). The CDR3 spans 14 residues. Deletions cut 5 bases from V and 2 bases from J, with 12 bases between. CDR1 LGHNA and CDR2 YSLEER come from the germline V gene. The CDR3 DNA follows: TGCGCCAGCAGCGACAGACCAGCAAACACTGAAGCTTTCTTT. It encodes CASSDRPANTEAFF.

With regard to this clonotype: This may stem from a read error, because a much larger clone lies one nucleotide away. This chain joins TRBV30 and TRBJ2-7; D unclear. Germline V CDR1 and CDR2: GTSNPN, SVGIG (reference sequence). The CDR3 consists of 13 residues. V was clipped by 3 bases and J by 4 bases, with 13 bases between them. As DNA, the CDR3 is TGTGCCTGGAGAACTAACGGGCGTTACGAGCAGTACTTC. This gives the protein CAWRTNGRYEQYF. Combining the CDR3 with reference TRBV30 and TRBJ2-7 gives the whole variable domain SQTIHQWPATLVQPVGSPLSLECTVEGTSNPNLYWYRQAAGRGLQLLFYSVGIGQISSEVPQNLSASRPQDRQFILSSKKLLLSDSGFYLCAWRTNGRYEQYFGPGTRLTVT.

This clonotype appeared many times. The V gene is TRBV20-1, the J gene TRBJ2-7; D might be TRBD2 (5 bases). The V gene lost 6 bases and the J gene lost 0 bases, with 21 bases spanning the gap. The CDR3 runs to 16 residues. CDR1 DFQATT and CDR2 SNEGSKA come from the germline V gene (reference sequence). This chain's CDR3 is CSAEGQTPQGSYEQYF. CDR3 sequence (DNA): TGCAGTGCCGAGGGTCAGACCCCCCAAGGCTCCTACGAGCAGTACTTC.

Turning to this clonotype: This may stem from a read error, because a much larger clone lies one nucleotide away. The chain links TRBV4-3 to TRBJ1-1; D not certain. CDR1 LGHNA and CDR2 YSLEER come from the germline V gene. The CDR3 length is 13 residues. CDR3: CASGQVKGTEAFF. The CDR3 DNA reads as TGCGCCAGCGGCCAAGTGAAGGGCACAGAAGCTTTCTTT.

Many counts were recorded for this clonotype. The chain is built from TRBV7-9 and TRBJ1-4; maybe TRBD1 (5 bases). CDR3 size: 15 residues. The germline gives CDR1 SEHNR, CDR2 FQNEAQ (reference sequence). V lost 5 bases and J 5 bases, leaving 15 bases between the germline ends. The DNA of the CDR3 is TGTGCCAGCAGCCCGCCTGTGGGACTAAATGAAAAACTGTTTTTT. This sequence encodes CASSPPVGLNEKLFF.

This clonotype showed up many times. This chain uses TRBV12-3 or TRBV12-4 with TRBJ1-5; 8 positions agree with TRBD1. With 3 bases clipped from V and 2 bases from J, the junction kept 6 bases outside the gene matches. The CDR3 runs 16 residues. As DNA, the CDR3 is TGTGCCAGCAGTTTGGCAGGGGGCGGTGGCAATCAGCCCCAGCATTTT. It specifies CASSLAGGGGNQPQHF.

This clonotype was picked up many times. The chain combines TRBV29-1 with TRBJ1-1, with 10 bases aligning to TRBD1. In germline, CDR1 is SQVTM, CDR2 ANQGSEA. The CDR3 contains 14 residues. With V trimmed by 0 bases and J by 4 bases, 2 bases remained unmatched. The CDR3 bases are TGCAGCGTTGAAGATAGGACAGGGGGCACTGAAGCTTTCTTT. Protein sequence: CSVEDRTGGTEAFF. Filled out from reference TRBV29-1 and TRBJ1-1, the complete variable domain reads SAVISQKPSRDICQRGTSLTIQCQVDSQVTMMFWYRQQPGQSLTLIATANQGSEATYESGFVIDKFPISRPNLTFSTLTVSNMSPEDSSIYLCSVEDRTGGTEAFFGQGTRLTVV.

This clonotype was found many times. The rearrangement joins TRBV7-9 to TRBJ2-3; 9 bases match TRBD2. The germline V gene has CDR1 SEHNR and CDR2 FQNEAQ (reference sequence). V gave up 2 bases and J gave up 1 base; unmatched junction bases: 4. The CDR3 runs 16 residues. In nucleotides, the CDR3 is TGTGCCAGCAGCTTAAGGACTAGCGCCCGCACAGATACGCAGTATTTT. Its translation: CASSLRTSARTDTQYF.

This clonotype was found many times. J is TRBJ1-3 and V is TRBV20-1; no firm D call. The V gene's germline CDR1 is DFQATT and CDR2 SNEGSKA (reference sequence). This CDR3 is 11 amino acids long. V shed 7 bases and J shed 2 bases, with 6 bases lying between them. Here the CDR3 DNA reads TGCAGTGGAGGAGCTGGAAACACCATATATTTT. Protein sequence: CSGGAGNTIYF.

About this clonotype: A much larger clone lies a single base off, so this may be a read error. The V call is TRBV7-9, the J call TRBJ1-6, with 8 bases that match TRBD1. The CDR3 runs 15 residues. CDR1 is SEHNR and CDR2 is FQNEAQ in the germline V gene (reference sequence). J gave up 9 bases and V 6 bases, and 10 bases lay outside the gene matches. The CDR3 DNA reads as TGTGCCAGCAGGCCCGGACAGGGATCTGCTTCACCCCTCCACTTT. Translation gives CASRPGQGSASPLHF.

As regards this clonotype: This clone may be a read error of a much larger clone one base away. The genes are TRBV5-5 and TRBJ1-1; D unresolved. The germline gives CDR1 SGHKS, CDR2 YYEKEE (reference sequence). V was pared by 2 bases and J by 5 bases, with 10 bases between. The CDR3 contains 13 residues. The CDR3 coding sequence is TGTGCCAGCAGCTTCGAGCGGTTGACTGAAGCTTTCTTT. Protein: CASSFERLTEAFF.

This clonotype was recorded many times. V usage is TRBV9 and J usage is TRBJ2-3, with 10 bases aligning to TRBD1. Per the germline V gene, CDR1 is SGDLS and CDR2 is YYNGEE. The junction had 9 bases not matched to a gene; V was cut back by 3 bases and J by 2 bases. CDR3 length: 17 residues. The CDR3 reads CASSDPGTGAVTDTQYF. The CDR3 DNA is TGTGCCAGCAGCGATCCGGGGACAGGGGCTGTCACAGATACGCAGTATTTT.

The V call is TRBV24-1, the J call TRBJ2-5; D gene unclear. The CDR3 is 14 residues long. The germline gives CDR1 KGHDR, CDR2 SFDVKD. With 3 bases removed from V and 3 bases from J, the gap between germline ends came to 10 bases. CDR3 amino acids: CATSDPDNEETQYF. In DNA, the CDR3 is TGTGCCACCAGTGATCCTGACAATGAAGAGACCCAGTACTTC.

This clonotype was seen at least ten times. The rearrangement links TRBV7-8 to TRBJ2-3, with 11 bases fitting TRBD2. The CDR3 extends over 14 amino acids. Germline CDR1 and CDR2: SGHVS and FQNEAQ. The V gene end was trimmed by 4 bases and the J gene end by 6 bases; junction bases not matched to a gene: 3. CDR3 DNA sequence: TGTGCCAGCAGCTCCAGACTAGCGGGGGATACGCAGTATTTT. It translates to CASSSRLAGDTQYF.

This clonotype was seen many times. The V and J genes are TRBV7-6 and TRBJ2-2, with TRBD2 as a possible D gene (6 bases). The CDR3 has 17 residues. Between the trimmed V and J ends, which lost 2 bases and 5 bases, there was a span of 18 bases. Germline V gene lookup returns CDR1 SGHVS and CDR2 FNYEAQ. CDR3 residues: CASSLTLSPGATGELFF. Written as DNA, the CDR3 is TGTGCCAGCAGCTTAACCCTCTCGCCGGGAGCGACCGGGGAGCTGTTTTTT.

Turning to this clonotype: One base away lies a much larger clone, so this may be a sequencing read error. Because the CDR3 is missing its conserved closing phenylalanine or tryptophan, this is likely a read error. This chain uses TRBV4-3 with TRBJ2-7, with 10 bases identical to TRBD1. This CDR3 comprises 15 residues. V was pared by 0 bases and J by 3 bases, with 2 bases of the junction left unmatched. In germline, CDR1 is LGHNA, CDR2 YSLEER. CDR3 DNA: TGCGCCAGCAGCCAAGATAGGACAGGGGGCTACGAGCAGTACCTC. It yields the protein CASSQDRTGGYEQYL.

This chain links TRBV20-1 with TRBJ2-3, with D maybe TRBD1 (6 bases). This CDR3 is built from 13 residues. V lost 2 bases and J 5 bases, leaving 11 bases between the germline ends. Germline assignment: CDR1 DFQATT and CDR2 SNEGSKA (reference sequence). The CDR3 sequence is CSARMGHLDTQYF. CDR3 DNA: TGCAGTGCTAGAATGGGACATCTAGATACGCAGTATTTT.

In the case of this clonotype: With a much larger clone just one base away, this may be a read error. V gene TRBV27 combines with J gene TRBJ2-3; D gene ambiguous. The V end was cut by 5 bases, the J end by 2 bases, with 5 bases between. The CDR3 contains 12 residues. Germline V gene sequence: CDR1 MNHEY, CDR2 SMNVEV (reference sequence). CDR3 region: CASSLDTDTQYF. The CDR3 nucleotides are TGTGCCAGCAGTCTCGACACAGATACGCAGTATTTT.

Ten or more counts support this clonotype. V usage is TRBV7-9 and J usage is TRBJ1-1; D unclear. In germline, CDR1 is SEHNR, CDR2 FQNEAQ (reference sequence). CDR3 size: 15 residues. The V end lost 0 bases, the J end lost 4 bases, and 12 bases lay between the germline ends. In DNA form, the CDR3 reads TGTGCCAGCAGCTTAGCCATGGCCATGAGCACTGAAGCTTTCTTT. Protein sequence: CASSLAMAMSTEAFF. Using reference TRBV7-9 and TRBJ1-1 for the parts outside the CDR3, the full variable domain is DTGVSQNPRHKITKRGQNVTFRCDPISEHNRLYWYRQTLGQGPEFLTYFQNEAQLEKSRLLSDRFSAERPKGSFSTLEIQRTEQGDSAMYLCASSLAMAMSTEAFFGQGTRLTVV.

J is TRBJ2-1 and V is TRBV29-1; D ambiguous. Trimming shortened V by 0 bases and J by 9 bases, and 6 bases separated the two germline ends. CDR3 size: 11 residues. Germline-derived CDR1 and CDR2 are SQVTM and ANQGSEA. The CDR3 bases are TGCAGCGTTGAAGAGGTTGGTGAGCAGTTCTTC. Encoded protein: CSVEEVGEQFF.

Points on this clonotype: This clone may be a read error of a much larger clone one base away. This rearrangement joins TRBV11-2 to TRBJ2-7; the D is unclear. CDR3 length: 13 amino acids. Germline V gene sequence: CDR1 SGHAT, CDR2 FQNNGV. Trimming pared 5 bases from V and 3 bases from J, leaving 11 bases between. CDR3 protein: CASSRGPDYEQYF. The DNA of the CDR3 is TGTGCCAGCAGCCGTGGACCTGACTACGAGCAGTACTTC.

This clonotype was recorded only once. The J gene is TRBJ2-7, the V gene TRBV27; D remains unclear. Germline CDR1 MNHEY, CDR2 SMNVEV (reference sequence). V lost 2 bases, J lost 5 bases, and 13 bases lay in between. The CDR3 totals 14 residues. Here the CDR3 DNA reads TGTGCCAGCAGTTTACTTTCAGGTCTAGACGAGCAGTACTTC. It codes for CASSLLSGLDEQYF.

This clonotype was seen at least ten times. The gene calls are TRBV7-9 and TRBJ1-1, with D possibly being TRBD1 (5 bases). The CDR3 sequence is 15 residues long. V shed 5 bases and J shed 6 bases, with 19 bases lying between them. The germline V gene has CDR1 SEHNR and CDR2 FQNEAQ (reference sequence). The CDR3 loop is CASSTRSGNFAEAFF. CDR3 nucleotides: TGTGCCAGCAGCACGCGATCAGGGAATTTTGCTGAAGCTTTCTTT.

The rearrangement joins TRBV5-4 to TRBJ2-2; 9 nucleotides agree with TRBD1. J gave up 5 bases and V 7 bases, and 9 bases lay outside the gene matches. The CDR3 runs to 15 residues. Germline values: CDR1 SGHNT, CDR2 YYREEE (reference sequence). CDR3 DNA: TGTGCCAGCCGCGGACCGGGACAGGGAACCGGGGAGCTGTTTTTT. Encoded protein: CASRGPGQGTGELFF.

This clonotype was seen only a few times. The chain carries TRBV3-2 and TRBJ2-3; the D call of TRBD2 is as the table states it, not checked on the DNA. TRBV3-2 is deemed a pseudogene. The CDR3 length is 15 residues. CDR3 sequence: CASSQGRTSGDTQYF. The CDR3 nucleotides are TGTGCCAGCAGCCAAGGACGGACTAGCGGTGATACGCAGTATTTT.